A single sample gave rise to the 5 T cell receptor beta chains below, sequenced in a study of T cell responses to AZD1222 COVID-19 vaccine. Method: immunoSEQ multiplex PCR; TCRdb's copy keeps in-frame clones and lacks some. The sample lists roughly 180,000 clones, just over 90% occurring once. Specimen: peripheral blood, collected 28 days after the second AZD1222 dose. The source is an adult who received the AZD1222 COVID-19 vaccine.

CDR3 DNA: TGTGCCAGCAGCTTCGACAGTTCCTCCTACAATGAGCAGTTCTTC. As protein: CASSFDSSSYNEQFF. The chain links TRBV7-3 to TRBJ2-1; a weak D match, TRBD1 (5 bases). Trimming removed 3 bases at V and 0 bases at J, with 9 bases between. This CDR3 has 15 residues. Germline values: CDR1 SGHTA, CDR2 FQGTGA.

The rearrangement uses TRBV19 and TRBJ1-5, with 7 bases that match TRBD1. The CDR3 has 16 residues. The V gene end was trimmed by 2 bases and the J gene end by 2 bases; junction bases not matched to a gene: 6. The germline V gene has CDR1 LNHDA and CDR2 SQIVND (reference sequence). The CDR3 DNA reads as TGTGCCAGTAGTATATATGAGGGGACAGGCAATCAGCCCCAGCATTTT. It translates to CASSIYEGTGNQPQHF. Filled out from reference TRBV19 and TRBJ1-5, the complete variable domain reads DGGITQSPKYLFRKEGQNVTLSCEQNLNHDAMYWYRQDPGQGLRLIYYSQIVNDFQKGDIAEGYSVSREKKESFPLTVTSAQKNPTAFYLCASSIYEGTGNQPQHFGDGTRLSIL.

The DNA for the CDR3 is TGTGCCTGGAGTGCCCAGCCACTAGCGGGATTTGAGCAGTACTTC. Protein sequence: CAWSAQPLAGFEQYF. The V gene is TRBV30, the J gene TRBJ2-7; 10 positions agree with TRBD2. CDR1 GTSNPN and CDR2 SVGIG come from the germline V gene (reference sequence). CDR3 length equals 15 residues. Unmatched junction bases numbered 10, after V lost 1 base and J lost 7 bases. Looking up the rest from reference TRBV30 and TRBJ2-7 gives the full variable domain: SQTIHQWPATLVQPVGSPLSLECTVEGTSNPNLYWYRQAAGRGLQLLFYSVGIGQISSEVPQNLSASRPQDRQFILSSKKLLLSDSGFYLCAWSAQPLAGFEQYFGPGTRLTVT.

The J gene is TRBJ2-3, the V gene TRBV7-2, with D perhaps TRBD2 (6 bases). V shed 4 bases and J shed 2 bases, with 13 bases lying between them. The CDR3 is made up of 15 amino acids. CDR1 SGHTA and CDR2 FQGNSA come from the germline V gene. CDR3 nucleotide sequence: TGTGCCAGCAGCTCACTAGCCTCCGCCACAGATACGCAGTATTTT. Translation: CASSSLASATDTQYF.

The rearrangement uses TRBV7-2 and TRBJ1-1, with TRBD1 matching 7 bases. This CDR3 contains 15 residues. CDR1 is SGHTA, CDR2 FQGNSA, per germline. V shed 7 bases and J 2 bases; nucleotides not matched to a gene: 10. The CDR3 nucleotides read TGTGCCAGCAACCGGGACAGCACCATAAACACTGAAGCTTTCTTT. The encoded protein is CASNRDSTINTEAFF.